The 21 T cell receptor beta chains presented below share a single source sample, sequenced in a study of human T cells and chemical hapten exposure. This sample's time point: healthy volunteer bleed at 2 weeks. Total RNA was isolated from unfractionated whole blood. From the RACE reads, TCRdb called clonotypes with MiXCR, one entry per CDR3 protein. Of approximately 44,000 distinct CDR3 sequences listed, 4.4% are singletons. The sequenced sample was whole blood. These receptors all come from a human donor in good health. Some clones in this sample may be carry-over from other donors' samples.

The chain has TRBV2 and TRBJ2-3, with D perhaps assigned TRBD1 or TRBD2 (5 bases each). The germline V and J ends were trimmed by 3 bases and 0 bases, with 22 bases remaining between them. CDR1 and CDR2 from the germline V gene are SNHLY and FYNNEI. This CDR3 is built from 19 residues. CDR3 loop: CASSDNRLGTPHSTDTQYF. The CDR3 DNA sequence: TGTGCCAGCAGTGACAACAGGCTCGGGACGCCACATAGCACAGATACGCAGTATTTT.

This clonotype appeared many times. The chain uses TRBV7-8 and TRBJ2-7; the D is unclear. V was pared by 2 bases and J by 5 bases, with 13 bases between. The length of the CDR3 is 14 residues. The germline CDR1 and CDR2 sequences are SGHVS and FQNEAQ. The DNA of the CDR3 is TGTGCCAGCAGCTTAAAACGGCCGCCCCACGAGCAGTACTTC. Translated, it gives CASSLKRPPHEQYF.

This clonotype has at least ten counts. This chain connects TRBV6-2 or TRBV6-3 to TRBJ1-4; D is unclear. Germline V gene sequence: CDR1 MNHEY, CDR2 SVGEGT. This CDR3 has 12 amino acids. V lost 5 bases to trimming and J lost 8 bases, with 9 bases between them. In nucleotides, the CDR3 is TGTGCCAGCAGTCCCGTAGGAGAAAAACTGTTTTTT. Its protein is CASSPVGEKLFF.

This clonotype appeared many times. The chain joins TRBV27 to TRBJ2-3; tentatively, D is TRBD1 (6 bases). V was cut by 8 bases and J by 2 bases, with 14 bases left in between. Germline V lookup: CDR1 MNHEY, CDR2 SMNVEV (reference sequence). The CDR3 is made up of 14 amino acids. CDR3 in amino acids: CASSLQGFTDTQYF. The CDR3 nucleotides read TGTGCCAGCTCCTTACAGGGATTCACAGATACGCAGTATTTT.

This clonotype was counted many times. The chain carries TRBV3-1 and TRBJ1-2; D unresolved. The germline gives CDR1 LGHDT, CDR2 YNNKEL (reference sequence). The V end was cut by 1 base, the J end by 4 bases, with 7 bases between. The CDR3 runs to 13 residues. CDR3 amino acids: CASSQVAGYGYTF. The DNA of the CDR3 is TGTGCCAGCAGCCAAGTCGCGGGCTATGGCTACACCTTC.

This clonotype has a count of ten or more. The chain links TRBV29-1 to TRBJ2-3, with D perhaps TRBD2 (6 bases). CDR3 length: 17 amino acids. V was pared by 2 bases and J by 0 bases, with 18 bases between. Germline V lookup: CDR1 SQVTM, CDR2 ANQGSEA. CDR3 sequence: CSVERSGPGLSTDTQYF. The CDR3 nucleotides read TGCAGCGTTGAAAGGAGCGGGCCTGGCCTTAGCACAGATACGCAGTATTTT.

The V and J genes are TRBV7-3 and TRBJ1-3, with D possibly being TRBD1 (6 bases). This CDR3 is 17 amino acids long. The ends were cut back, 1 base at V and 0 bases at J, with 13 bases in the middle. Per the germline V gene, CDR1 is SGHTA and CDR2 is FQGTGA. The CDR3 nucleotides are TGTGCCAGCAGCTTAATGGCCAGGGGAAGCTCTGGAAACACCATATATTTT. Protein: CASSLMARGSSGNTIYF.

The chain links TRBV30 to TRBJ1-5, with no clear D. The CDR3 consists of 13 residues. V gave up 0 bases and J gave up 3 bases, with 6 bases separating them. Germline CDR1 GTSNPN, CDR2 SVGIG (reference sequence). CDR3 sequence reads: CAWSVSDNQPQHF. Here the CDR3 DNA reads TGTGCCTGGAGTGTGTCAGACAATCAGCCCCAGCATTTT.

In its sample, this clonotype was seen a few times. The chain links TRBV23-1 to TRBJ1-5, with D perhaps TRBD1 (5 bases). TRBV23-1 falls under the ORF class, with uncertain function. The V gene lost 0 bases and the J gene lost 5 bases, with 11 bases spanning the gap. The CDR3 is 15 residues long. The CDR3 loop reads CASSQSGESDQPQHF. The CDR3 nucleotides read TGCGCCAGCAGTCAATCGGGGGAGTCGGATCAGCCCCAGCATTTT.

V and J are TRBV14 and TRBJ2-7; 10 bases line up with TRBD1. The CDR3 length is 14 residues. The J segment lost 4 bases and the V segment lost 6 bases, leaving 6 bases of the junction unmatched. The V gene's germline CDR1 is SGHDN and CDR2 FVKESK. The CDR3 reads CASRKTGGGYEQYF. As DNA, the CDR3 is TGTGCCAGCAGAAAGACAGGGGGCGGGTACGAGCAGTACTTC.

This clonotype was recorded many times. The rearrangement uses TRBV4-1 and TRBJ2-1; 8 nucleotides match TRBD2. The junction had 7 bases not matched to a gene; V was cut back by 4 bases and J by 5 bases. The V gene's germline CDR1 is MGHRA and CDR2 YSYEKL. CDR3 length equals 15 residues. CDR3 residues: CASSRSGGGDNEQFF. DNA of the CDR3: TGCGCCAGCAGCCGGTCCGGGGGGGGGGACAATGAGCAGTTCTTC.

This clonotype was observed at least ten times. The V and J genes are TRBV14 and TRBJ2-7, with TRBD1 as a possible D gene (7 bases). V shed 1 base and J shed 7 bases, with 17 bases lying between them. The CDR3 is 15 residues long. The germline V gene has CDR1 SGHDN and CDR2 FVKESK. The CDR3, as DNA: TGTGCCAGCAGCCAAGTAGGAGGGGGCCGGGGGGAGCAGTACTTC. It specifies CASSQVGGGRGEQYF.

This clonotype has a count of ten or more. CDR3 protein: CASSPGDYGYTF. The CDR3 nucleotides are TGTGCCAGCAGTCCAGGCGACTATGGCTACACCTTC. The chain is built from TRBV12-3 or TRBV12-4 and TRBJ1-2; unclear D gene. Trimming cost V 5 bases and J 3 bases, with 7 bases left between them. The CDR3 runs to 12 residues.

In this sample, this clonotype turned up many times. V and J are TRBV12-3 or TRBV12-4 and TRBJ2-7; D gene unclear. Trimming cost V 3 bases and J 3 bases, with 12 bases left between them. The CDR3 totals 14 residues. As DNA, the CDR3 is TGTGCCAGCAGTTTGGACCTAAGCTACTACGAGCAGTACTTC. It translates to CASSLDLSYYEQYF.

This clonotype was seen repeatedly, ten times or more. The rearrangement uses TRBV14 and TRBJ2-5; 13 nucleotides line up with TRBD2. Trimming removed 4 bases from V and 4 bases from J; junction bases left unmatched: 9. Per the germline V gene, CDR1 is SGHDN and CDR2 is FVKESK. CDR3 length: 17 residues. The CDR3 sequence: CASSRDPGLAGRETQYF. The CDR3 DNA reads TGTGCCAGCAGCCGAGACCCGGGACTAGCGGGACGAGAGACCCAGTACTTC.

This chain links TRBV7-9 with TRBJ1-6, with D uncertain. CDR1 SEHNR and CDR2 FQNEAQ come from the germline V gene (reference sequence). V was shortened by 1 base and J by 10 bases, with 8 bases between the two germline ends. CDR3 length equals 13 residues. The CDR3 region has the DNA TGTGCCAGCAGCTTAGGGGATTACTCACCCCTCCACTTT. Translation: CASSLGDYSPLHF.

In this sample, this clonotype turned up many times. This chain links TRBV6-2 or TRBV6-3 with TRBJ2-7; D not certain. The CDR3 runs to 14 residues. V was shortened by 4 bases and J by 0 bases, with 10 bases between the two germline ends. Looked up from germline, CDR1 is MNHEY and CDR2 is SVGEGT. The CDR3 DNA is TGTGCCAGCAGTTCACGAGGTAGCTCCTACGAGCAGTACTTC. Translated: CASSSRGSSYEQYF.

This clonotype appeared a few times. V and J are TRBV28 and TRBJ1-1; possibly TRBD1 for D (5 bases). CDR1 and CDR2 from the germline V gene are MDHEN and SYDVKM. V lost 5 bases and J 4 bases, leaving 14 bases between the germline ends. The CDR3 runs to 14 residues. The CDR3 protein is CASSVLGAGTEAFF. The CDR3 DNA reads as TGTGCCAGCAGTGTTTTAGGGGCCGGCACTGAAGCTTTCTTT. Using reference TRBV28 and TRBJ1-1 for the parts outside the CDR3, the full variable domain is DVKVTQSSRYLVKRTGEKVFLECVQDMDHENMFWYRQDPGLGLRLIYFSYDVKMKEKGDIPEGYSVSREKKERFSLILESASTNQTSMYLCASSVLGAGTEAFFGQGTRLTVV.

This clonotype was recorded many times. This chain uses TRBV20-1 with TRBJ1-5, with D possibly matching TRBD1 (6 bases). The V and J ends lost 0 bases and 7 bases respectively, with 16 bases between them. CDR1 DFQATT and CDR2 SNEGSKA come from the germline V gene (reference sequence). The CDR3 totals 15 residues. CDR3 sequence: CSARDLGATGQPQHF. CDR3 bases: TGCAGTGCTAGAGATCTCGGGGCGACAGGACAGCCCCAGCATTTT.

The V call is TRBV7-3, the J call TRBJ2-1, with D possibly TRBD2 on 6 matching bases. This CDR3 has 16 residues. Trimming removed 5 bases from V and 6 bases from J, with 20 bases in between. The germline V gene encodes CDR1 SGHTA and CDR2 FQGTGA. The CDR3 spells CASSPQGSGNPNEQFF. In DNA, the CDR3 is TGTGCCAGCAGCCCCCAGGGTAGCGGCAACCCCAATGAGCAGTTCTTC.

This clonotype was seen many times. CDR3 sequence reads: CSARAPGTGYLGEKLFF. The CDR3 DNA reads as TGCAGTGCTAGGGCTCCCGGGACAGGGTACCTGGGGGAAAAACTGTTTTTT. V is TRBV20-1 and J is TRBJ1-4, with TRBD1 matching 9 bases. V trimming: 3 bases; J trimming: 8 bases; junction bases outside the gene matches: 16. The CDR3 sequence is 17 residues long. Germline CDR1 DFQATT, CDR2 SNEGSKA (reference sequence).